The following is a T cell receptor (beta chain) sequence with its context. These data are taken from a study of blood T cell repertoires in COVID-19. Germline V gives CDR1 ENHRY, CDR2 SYGVKD. V was cut by 4 bases and J by 2 bases, with 15 bases left in between. The CDR3 has 16 residues. The method was immunoSEQ multiplex PCR; TCRdb's version includes in-frame clones alone and lacks a portion of them. The data show 35,000 to 50,000 clones, over 80% seen once. The sample was peripheral blood. The source of this sequence is a woman under 40 in a cohort sampled during active COVID-19. The chain recombines TRBV10-3 with TRBJ1-5; the D gene is possibly TRBD1 (5 bases). DNA for the CDR3: TGTGCCATCAGTGTTGGAGGGGCGCGGGGCAATCAGCCCCAGCATTTT. Its protein is CAISVGGARGNQPQHF.